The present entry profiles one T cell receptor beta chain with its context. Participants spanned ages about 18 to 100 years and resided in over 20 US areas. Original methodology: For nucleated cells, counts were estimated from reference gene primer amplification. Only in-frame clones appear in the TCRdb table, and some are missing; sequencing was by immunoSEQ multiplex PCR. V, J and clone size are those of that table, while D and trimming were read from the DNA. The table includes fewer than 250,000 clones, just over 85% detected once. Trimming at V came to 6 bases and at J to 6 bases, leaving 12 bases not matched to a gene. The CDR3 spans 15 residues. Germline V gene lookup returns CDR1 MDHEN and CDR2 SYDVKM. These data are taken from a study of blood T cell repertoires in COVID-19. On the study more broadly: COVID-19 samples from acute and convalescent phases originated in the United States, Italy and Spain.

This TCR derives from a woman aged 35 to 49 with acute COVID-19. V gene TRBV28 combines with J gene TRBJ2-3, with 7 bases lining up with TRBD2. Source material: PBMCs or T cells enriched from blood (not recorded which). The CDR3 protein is CASSKGLQELDTQYF. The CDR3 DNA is TGTGCCAGCAGCAAGGGACTACAGGAGTTGGATACGCAGTATTTT.